This T cell receptor beta chain emerged from a study of T cells in Graves' hyperthyroidism and ophthalmopathy. The TCR beta CDR3 regions underwent amplification using RNA transcripts as the source. A first-round RT-PCR of the TCR CDR3 used the HTBI primer set. TCRdb re-analysed the multiplex PCR reads in MiXCR, keeping a single row per CDR3 protein. The sample comprises about 570,000 distinct CDR3 sequences, more than 45% of which are singletons, and 15% to 20% rests with the top ten. This CDR3 is 20 amino acids long. V lost 2 bases, J lost 5 bases, and 30 bases lay in between. Germline CDR1 reads ENHRY; CDR2 reads SYGVKD.

The chain links TRBV10-3 to TRBJ2-5, with a possible D match to TRBD2 (6 bases). Material: peripheral blood or thyroid tissue (not recorded which). This TCR derives from an adult woman with Graves' disease, either hyperthyroidism or ophthalmopathy (not recorded which). CDR3 region: CAISENGPSVQDLKGETQYF. CDR3 DNA sequence: TGTGCCATCAGTGAGAATGGTCCTAGCGTCCAGGACCTGAAAGGCGAGACCCAGTACTTC.